This TCR beta chain emerged from a study of identical twins (dated by TCRdb to the mid-2010s). About the investigation overall: TCR alpha and beta repertoires from monozygotic twins, unrelated adults of various ages and cord blood were deep-sequenced to test whether fetal clonotypes persist. Replicate twin experiments were performed at different times using different library preparation protocols to rule out contamination. The study at large found these results: Fewer insertions were carried by abundant cord blood beta clonotypes; a weaker similar trend was observed in young adult naive repertoires, while no such trend was observed in memory repertoires. Out-of-frame TCR alpha sequences shared between twins showed an excess of low generation-probability sequences compared with coincidental sharing between unrelated individuals. In monozygotic twins, recombination models systematically underestimated out-of-frame TCR alpha sharing, but the models matched the sharing seen between unrelated individuals. In beta out-of-frame sequences, excess twin sharing was weaker, because having fewer shared sequences lowered the signal-to-noise ratio. Invariant T cells such as MAIT and iNKT could partly confound zero-insertion analyses, though diverse VJ usage argued against this for most clonotypes. Because the same donors could not be followed over many years, conclusions were based on cross-sectional statistical analysis.

In the case of this clonotype: No cognate antigen has been identified for it. Base qualities are missing; no much larger clone stands one base away.

Every donor was a healthy Caucasian. The twin cohort comprised three pairs of female monozygotic twins, all aged roughly 18 to 29 years. Miltenyi CD45RO+ enrichment and human naive T-cell isolation kits were used to isolate memory (CD45RO+) and naive T cells from PBMC. The library was obtained by 5' RACE. Data came from an Illumina HiSeq 2000. A universal primer binding site was added through template switching, and the final cDNA carried a unique molecular identifier so that TCR cDNA molecules could be counted accurately. First-strand cDNA for TCR alpha and beta chains was synthesized from specific primers in the conserved constant-segment region. To control for contamination, each cDNA library was double barcoded with a SMART-Mk sample barcode plus Illumina barcodes. TruSeq adapter sequences along with Illumina sample barcodes were introduced in two successive PCR steps. TCR alpha and beta cDNA libraries were sequenced on the Illumina HiSeq platform with custom primers. In the original analysis: MiGEC was used to process raw reads and extract unique molecular identifiers, and MiXCR was used to find CDR3 positions. For each individual, recombination models were inferred using an EM algorithm with the repgenHMM and IGoR tools. The analysis of shared clonotypes was done with the tcR package in R, with sharing normalized by the product of cloneset sizes. To study raw recombination free of thymic and clonal selection effects, out-of-frame nonproductive sequences were analyzed. Clones were called with MiXCR by TCRdb after fastp trimmed the public reads at Q25, and only in-frame beta chains were retained. Rows merge per CDR3 protein into single entries with the most common DNA and genes. TCRdb assigned the V and J calls; the authors' analysis was not used. This sample gives around 280,000 distinct CDR3 sequences in total; approximately 8.5% of them show up just once. The top ten hold less than 2.5% of the sample.

Reading the germline V gene gives CDR1 SGHRS and CDR2 YFSETQ. Trimming at the junction amounts to 3 bases on V and 7 bases on J, and the germline ends lie 21 bases apart. Measured from the cysteine to the phenylalanine, the CDR3 is 16 residues long. Here the CDR3 DNA is all that survives: 48 bases in frame from base 1. The sample also formed part of further work on yellow fever vaccine responses in identical twins. That second publication adds: The authors reported that the T cell response to vaccination in identical twins appeared partly convergent and partly personalized. In identical twins, the study followed T cell clones that responded to the vaccine with precision.

The V and J genes are TRBV5-1 and TRBJ2-3, with no confident D gene call. Sequenced sample: memory (CD45RO+) T cells sorted from blood. The cell subset or site tag for this specimen amounts to: CD45RO+ enriched T cells. This TCR was sampled from a young woman in good health. The DNA is as follows: TGCGCCAGCAGCTGGGGTCACGAGTTGACCGAGTATACGCAGTATTTT. This encodes CASSWGHELTEYTQYF.